What follows is one TCR beta chain and its context. TCRdb re-called the 5' RACE reads; one entry per CDR3 protein, DNA not given. The table for this sample gives over 350,000 distinct CDR3 sequences. The source of the sample is a study of T cells expressing NK-cell markers. Germline lookup yields CDR1 DFQATT and CDR2 SNEGSKA (reference sequence). The CDR3 contains 14 residues. This TCR came from a woman aged 45-65 years in good health. Material for sequencing was blood T cells: a sorted CD56 or NKG2C T cell subset, CD4+ or CD8+ T cells, or bulk PBMC T cells (not recorded which). The chain combines TRBV20-1 with TRBJ2-7; TCRdb picks TRBD1, but there is no DNA to check that call. The CDR3 reads CSAKGHHDSYEQYF.